The T cell receptor beta chain described here comes from a study of post-analysis software for immune sequencing data. The CDR3 runs 14 residues. V gave up 6 bases and J gave up 4 bases, with 15 bases separating them. Germline V CDR1 and CDR2: SNHLY, FYNNEI. Study-level results: By F measure, samples from a shared preparation batch strongly co-clustered. Comparison of patients with controls showed about 5 TRBV segments more frequent in patients, TRBV5-6, TRBV5-1 and TRBV20-1 among them.

A remark on this clonotype: Its antigen is undetermined.

Unique molecular identifiers were present in the TCR beta cDNA libraries. Researchers reported a few hundred thousand cDNA molecules coming from roughly 1 to 10 million T cells. MiXCR, run by TCRdb on the PCR reads, gives a single entry per CDR3 protein. This table holds approximately 690,000 distinct CDR3 sequences, 55% to 60% found once. This receptor was identified in a girl aged 2-10 years with multiple sclerosis. This chain joins TRBV2 and TRBJ1-1; D is unresolved. The sample consisted of blood. This CDR3 is CASRLDSAGTEAFF. CDR3 in DNA: TGTGCCAGCAGACTTGACTCAGCAGGCACTGAAGCTTTCTTT.